The T cell receptor (beta chain) described here comes from a study of T-cell memory formation after mild COVID-19 (dated by TCRdb to the early 2020s). Regarding the research as a whole: Most TCR sequence clusters were specific to one of the two donors. T-cell clones expanding and contracting after mild COVID-19 in a couple of donors were tracked by longitudinal TCRalpha and TCRbeta repertoire sequencing. The cohort was made up of two young adult volunteers, one female and one male, who were previously healthy. What the study reported, not specific to this receptor: Only two mild cases were covered by the study, and larger cohorts that include severe cases with pre-infection samples were considered necessary. Balanced CD4/CD8 phenotypes were observed for clones contracting from day 15 to 85, whereas a bias towards CD4+ was observed for a second wave of clones expanding from day 15 to 37. SARS-CoV-2 specificity of the second-wave clones peaking on day 37 was not confirmed. Contracting CD4+ clones turned up mainly in the CM and EM memory subsets, whereas EMRA was where CD8+ clones were enriched. Some responding clones were found in pre-infection memory, which suggests that pre-existing cross-reactive memory T cells took part in the SARS-CoV-2 response.

A note on this clonotype: What antigen it recognizes has not been identified. It has no much larger one-base neighbor in the sample; base qualities were not kept.

Ficoll-Paque density gradient centrifugation was used to isolate PBMCs. Instrument on record: Illumina NovaSeq 6000. TCRalpha and TCRbeta cDNA libraries were built by 5'RACE with constant-segment primers, adding sample barcodes and unique molecular identifiers. RNA was extracted from every sample with Trizol reagent. Amplification of the libraries took two PCR steps, and the second step added a second sample barcode plus Illumina TruSeq adapters. Sequencing of the libraries was done on an Illumina NovaSeq, producing 2 x 150 bp paired-end reads. The study's own analysis went as follows. With migec v1.2.7, reads were demultiplexed and then collapsed into UMI-guided consensus sequences. Using mixcr v2.1.11, UMI consensuses were aligned to TRA and TRB V and J templates and then assembled into clonotypes. Clonotypes were classified as expanded or contracted when called significant by both edgeR and NoisET, with noise models trained on biological replicates. For edgeR calls, the cutoffs were a false discovery rate-adjusted p below 0.01 and a log2 fold-change threshold of 1. PCA with hierarchical clustering of max-normalized trajectories of the 1000 most abundant clonotypes was used as exploratory dynamics analysis. Separately sequenced CD4+ and CD8+ repertoires were used to assign the CD4 or CD8 phenotype of responding clones. TCRdb reworked the public reads: Q25 trimming with fastp, MiXCR clone assembly, productive beta chains retained. Rows with a matching CDR3 protein are joined into one entry that keeps the most common DNA and genes. The V and J calls, along with clone size, are taken from TCRdb and not from the paper's own processing. A total of about half a million distinct CDR3 sequences appear in this sample, 15% to 20% of them only once. Roughly 12% of the sample is held by the ten biggest clonotypes.

From its cysteine to its phenylalanine, the CDR3 spans 13 amino acids. The kept DNA is CDR3 alone, 39 bases in frame from the first base. CDR1 and CDR2 were assigned from the germline V gene as ENHRY and SYGVKD. V was cut back by 5 bases and J by 2 bases, leaving a gap of 10 bases between them. The sequence was obtained from an adult woman who had mild COVID-19 (a few samples of this study predate the infection). The sample titles of this study are shuffled in the database, so cell type and time point are left out; the donor was told from shared clones. What was sequenced was PBMCs or a T cell subset sorted from them (not recorded which). In this chain, TRBV10-3 is recombined with TRBJ2-7, with TRBD1 tentatively as D gene (5 bases match). The CDR3 protein: CAISTGATYEQYF. The bases read TGTGCCATCAGTACAGGTGCCACCTACGAGCAGTACTTC.